This passage covers 19 T cell receptor beta chains from one sample sequenced in a study of blood T cell repertoires in COVID-19. Sequencing used immunoSEQ multiplex PCR; TCRdb keeps in-frame clones, though not all of them. Among tens of thousands of clones, approximately 89% were seen once, and the ten largest hold just over 5%. Sequenced material: peripheral blood. These receptor sequences come from a man older than 75 with acute or convalescent COVID-19.

The chain has TRBV12-3 or TRBV12-4 and TRBJ1-2; the D gene is possibly TRBD1 (6 bases). With 2 bases removed from V and 2 bases from J, the gap between germline ends came to 6 bases. CDR3 length: 13 amino acids. This chain's CDR3 is CASSLTGNYGYTF. The CDR3, as DNA: TGTGCCAGCAGTTTAACAGGGAACTATGGCTACACCTTC.

The V call is TRBV5-1, the J call TRBJ1-1, with D perhaps matching TRBD1 (6 bases). V shed 4 bases and J shed 3 bases, with 16 bases lying between them. This CDR3 has 15 residues. Germline CDR1 SGHRS, CDR2 YFSETQ. CDR3 sequence (DNA): TGCGCCAGCAGCCAAGACAGGTTAAGGGACACTGAAGCTTTCTTT. Protein product: CASSQDRLRDTEAFF.

The chain is built from TRBV7-8 and TRBJ2-7; 16 nucleotides line up with TRBD2. This CDR3 region has 18 residues. CDR1 is SGHVS, CDR2 FQNEAQ, per germline. Unmatched junction bases numbered 9, after V lost 5 bases and J lost 2 bases. CDR3 bases: TGTGCCAGCAGCCCCCCGGGGACTAGCGGGAGGGCCCCCTACGAGCAGTACTTC. Its translation is CASSPPGTSGRAPYEQYF.

V is TRBV19 and J is TRBJ2-5, with 9 bases matching TRBD1. The germline gives CDR1 LNHDA, CDR2 SQIVND (reference sequence). Trimming removed 5 bases from V and 10 bases from J; junction bases left unmatched: 8. The CDR3 consists of 13 residues. The CDR3 coding sequence is TGTGCCAGTAGTCGGACAGGGGAGCGGAGCCAGTACTTC. This encodes CASSRTGERSQYF.

This clone was found once. The rearrangement links TRBV10-3 to TRBJ1-1; D remains unclear. This CDR3 has 14 residues. Trimming stripped 2 bases from V and 4 bases from J, with 11 bases between. CDR1 is ENHRY and CDR2 is SYGVKD in the germline V gene. This CDR3 reads CAISEVGRVTEAFF. CDR3 nucleotide sequence: TGTGCCATCAGTGAGGTGGGGAGGGTCACTGAAGCTTTCTTT.

The chain joins TRBV7-9 to TRBJ2-3; TRBD2 matches 9 bases. The CDR3 has 15 amino acids. In germline, CDR1 is SEHNR, CDR2 FQNEAQ (reference sequence). V was pared by 4 bases and J by 6 bases, with 8 bases of the junction left unmatched. CDR3 in amino acids: CASSSYQRGADTQYF. As DNA, the CDR3 is TGTGCCAGCAGCTCCTACCAGCGGGGGGCTGATACGCAGTATTTT.

J is TRBJ2-1 and V is TRBV5-1; a possible D gene is TRBD1 (6 bases). The V and J ends lost 0 bases and 6 bases respectively, with 16 bases between them. CDR1 and CDR2 (germline): SGHRS, YFSETQ. The CDR3 is made up of 16 amino acids. The CDR3 loop is CASSLAGPGAVNEQFF. In DNA, the CDR3 is TGCGCCAGCAGCTTGGCTGGCCCAGGGGCCGTCAATGAGCAGTTCTTC.

The rearrangement joins TRBV7-8 to TRBJ2-7; 12 bases are shared with TRBD2. V shed 4 bases and J 6 bases; nucleotides not matched to a gene: 10. This CDR3 is built from 16 residues. Germline lookup yields CDR1 SGHVS and CDR2 FQNEAQ. The CDR3 reads CASSSLLAGGPGEQYF. CDR3 bases: TGTGCCAGCAGCTCCCTTCTAGCGGGAGGGCCGGGCGAGCAGTACTTC.

J is TRBJ1-3 and V is TRBV11-3; 9 bases map to TRBD1. The CDR3 contains 15 residues. With 5 bases clipped from V and 3 bases from J, the junction kept 5 bases outside the gene matches. Germline V gene lookup returns CDR1 SGHNT and CDR2 YENEEA. The CDR3 here is CASSVSGQGGNTIYF. DNA of the CDR3: TGTGCCAGCAGCGTCTCGGGACAGGGTGGAAACACCATATATTTT.

The chain has TRBV7-2 and TRBJ2-7; D is possibly TRBD1 (5 bases). V was pared by 1 base and J by 6 bases, with 19 bases between. This CDR3 spans 16 amino acids. Germline V gene sequence: CDR1 SGHTA, CDR2 FQGNSA. The CDR3 DNA sequence: TGTGCCAGCAGCTTAGTTATGGGCTCCACAAGGGGCGAGCAGTACTTC. Translation gives CASSLVMGSTRGEQYF. Supplemented by reference TRBV7-2 and TRBJ2-7, the full variable domain reads GAGVSQSPSNKVTEKGKDVELRCDPISGHTALYWYRQSLGQGLEFLIYFQGNSAPDKSGLPSDRFSAERTGGSVSTLTIQRTQQEDSAVYLCASSLVMGSTRGEQYFGPGTRLTVT.

This clone was recorded only once. The chain joins TRBV28 to TRBJ2-5; D possibly corresponds to TRBD1 (6 bases). V shed 4 bases and J shed 3 bases, with 15 bases lying between them. This CDR3 has 15 amino acids. Germline-derived CDR1 and CDR2 are MDHEN and SYDVKM. Here the CDR3 DNA reads TGTGCCAGCAGTTCGCCCGCTAGGGGGAAAGAGACCCAGTACTTC. Translation: CASSSPARGKETQYF.

The CDR3 here is CSVEPSDRGFLKGYTF. As DNA, the CDR3 is TGCAGCGTTGAACCCTCGGACAGGGGATTTCTAAAGGGCTACACCTTC. The V call is TRBV29-1, the J call TRBJ1-2, with TRBD1 matching over 9 bases. V shed 2 bases and J 8 bases; nucleotides not matched to a gene: 15. This CDR3 is built from 16 residues. The germline CDR1 and CDR2 sequences are SQVTM and ANQGSEA.

The rearrangement joins TRBV10-3 to TRBJ1-1, with a tentative D call TRBD1 (6 bases). The ends were cut back, 2 bases at V and 1 base at J, with 14 bases in the middle. There are 16 residues in the CDR3. Germline CDR1 is ENHRY and CDR2 is SYGVKD. The CDR3 loop is CAISEPLRGTNTEAFF. The CDR3 nucleotides are TGTGCCATCAGTGAGCCCCTCAGGGGTACGAACACTGAAGCTTTCTTT.

The J gene is TRBJ1-4, the V gene TRBV7-2; 9 nucleotides align to TRBD1. J gave up 0 bases and V 4 bases, and 0 bases lay outside the gene matches. Germline CDR1 reads SGHTA; CDR2 reads FQGNSA. The CDR3 covers 15 residues. The CDR3 region is CASSWDRATNEKLFF. DNA of the CDR3: TGTGCCAGCAGCTGGGACAGGGCAACTAATGAAAAACTGTTTTTT.

The V and J genes are TRBV7-2 and TRBJ2-5; D is undetermined. The CDR3 is 16 amino acids. V gave up 0 bases and J gave up 1 base, with 12 bases separating them. Germline CDR1 SGHTA, CDR2 FQGNSA. The CDR3 is CASSLALEISQETQYF. CDR3 sequence (DNA): TGTGCCAGCAGCTTAGCGTTGGAGATTTCCCAAGAGACCCAGTACTTC.

The chain links TRBV4-3 to TRBJ1-1; 9 bases match TRBD1. This CDR3 is 19 amino acids long. From germline, CDR1 is LGHNA and CDR2 YSLEER. V shed 0 bases and J 3 bases; nucleotides not matched to a gene: 14. The CDR3 is CASSQDGPGQGYFYTEAFF. The CDR3 DNA sequence: TGCGCCAGCAGCCAAGACGGACCGGGACAGGGATATTTTTACACTGAAGCTTTCTTT.

The rearrangement joins TRBV27 to TRBJ1-6; D is unresolved. V lost 10 bases and J 10 bases, leaving 17 bases between the germline ends. CDR3 length equals 13 residues. The germline CDR1 and CDR2 sequences are MNHEY and SMNVEV (reference sequence). The CDR3 is CATSAGWWSPLHF. The DNA for the CDR3 is TGTGCCACCTCTGCGGGATGGTGGTCACCCCTCCACTTT.

The table lists this clone with a few counts. This chain uses TRBV7-8 with TRBJ1-5, with D possibly TRBD1 on 6 matching bases. Germline loops: CDR1 SGHVS, CDR2 FQNEAQ. The CDR3 contains 14 residues. V was trimmed by 7 bases and J by 7 bases, leaving 17 bases between them. This CDR3 is CASTPGGREQPQHF. As DNA, the CDR3 is TGTGCCAGCACCCCGGGGGGGCGCGAACAGCCCCAGCATTTT.

V gene TRBV5-8 combines with J gene TRBJ1-2, with 7 bases aligning to TRBD1. This CDR3 is 13 amino acids long. Per germline, CDR1 SGHTS and CDR2 YDEGEE. The junction had 1 base not matched to a gene; V was cut back by 1 base and J by 4 bases. CDR3 sequence: CASSLNRGYGYTF. Written as DNA, the CDR3 is TGTGCCAGCAGCTTGAACAGGGGCTATGGCTACACCTTC.